Presented here are 5 T cell receptor beta chains from one specimen sequenced in a study of cytomegalovirus exposure and HLA in healthy donors. Primers for the PCR totalled 60 Vbeta and 13 Jbeta. Data came from immunoSEQ multiplex PCR; TCRdb stores just in-frame clones and leaves some out. The sample records 150,000 to 200,000 clones, more than 60% being singletons. Specimen: PBMCs. The receptors here all came from a woman aged 45-65 years in good health and CMV-seropositive.

The gene calls are TRBV30 and TRBJ2-7; maybe TRBD2 (5 bases). V dropped 3 bases and J dropped 2 bases, with 14 bases sitting between them. Germline CDR1 reads GTSNPN; CDR2 reads SVGIG (reference sequence). The length of the CDR3 is 14 residues. CDR3 sequence (DNA): TGTGCCTGGAGAAAAGGACTGGATACCTACGAGCAGTACTTC. Amino acids: CAWRKGLDTYEQYF.

This rearrangement joins TRBV5-1 to TRBJ1-1; 10 nucleotides align to TRBD1. CDR1 is SGHRS, CDR2 YFSETQ, per germline. This CDR3 is built from 16 residues. The trim removed 3 bases at V and 0 bases at J, leaving 5 bases unmatched. CDR3 amino acids: CASSWDRGGLNTEAFF. The CDR3 DNA sequence: TGCGCCAGCAGCTGGGACAGGGGAGGCTTGAACACTGAAGCTTTCTTT.

This chain links TRBV19 with TRBJ2-7; 8 bases line up with TRBD2. J was trimmed by 2 bases and V by 6 bases; bases with no gene match: 9. Germline V gene lookup returns CDR1 LNHDA and CDR2 SQIVND (reference sequence). The CDR3 covers 15 residues. CDR3 sequence reads: CASSPPPGGTYEQYF. The DNA of the CDR3 is TGTGCCAGTAGCCCTCCCCCGGGGGGGACCTACGAGCAGTACTTC.

The gene calls are TRBV28 and TRBJ1-2, with no clear D. Deletions cut 7 bases from V and 4 bases from J, with 13 bases between. This CDR3 has 13 residues. The V gene's germline CDR1 is MDHEN and CDR2 SYDVKM. CDR3 coding DNA: TGTGCCAGCACGTTACAGACCTCCTATGGCTACACCTTC. This sequence encodes CASTLQTSYGYTF.

This chain connects TRBV28 to TRBJ1-5; D is undetermined. Per germline, CDR1 MDHEN and CDR2 SYDVKM. With 2 bases removed from V and 5 bases from J, the gap between germline ends came to 7 bases. The CDR3 has 13 amino acids. DNA for the CDR3: TGTGCCAGCAGTTTAACAGCTTATCAGCCCCAGCATTTT. Translating it yields CASSLTAYQPQHF.